This T cell receptor beta chain was sequenced during a study of cytomegalovirus exposure and HLA in healthy donors. Study details: An earlier analysis found roughly 100 million unique TCR beta sequences from approximately 190 million T cells.

13 Jbeta primers and 60 Vbeta primers were used for the PCR. The repertoire was sequenced with immunoSEQ multiplex PCR; TCRdb's copy has only in-frame clones and lacks some. The sample yields approximately 130,000 clones, approximately 84% seen once. This clone came up a few times. What it binds is not known. Findings and limits, study-wide: At a 0.05 false discovery rate, a later analysis found 16,951 TCR beta sequences to be associated with HLA alleles. Specificity of a few CMV-associated chains for CMV antigens was verified in vitro. Most observed TCR sequences were rare, whereas some public TCRs were detected in many donors.

Germline loops: CDR1 MGHRA, CDR2 YSYEKL. The CDR3 totals 13 residues. V lost 1 base, J lost 3 bases, and 6 bases lay in between. This receptor was taken from a boy aged 2 to 9 in good health and CMV-seronegative. Sequenced: PBMCs. The chain employs TRBV4-1 and TRBJ1-2; possibly TRBD1 for D (6 bases). CDR3 sequence (DNA): TGCGCCAGCAGCCAAGCAGGGGACTATGGCTACACCTTC. Amino acids: CASSQAGDYGYTF.